This T cell receptor beta chain was recorded in a study of T-cell reconstitution after alpha-beta-depleted transplantation in children. A library of TCRbeta sequences, prepared with unique molecular identifiers, was generated. TCRdb re-called the PCR reads with MiXCR, one entry per CDR3 protein. This sample has hundreds of thousands of distinct CDR3 sequences, with about an eighth found just once. The sequences come from PBMCs, collected from the stem cell graft. The receptor's source is a human donor who donated a stem cell graft to a child with Fanconi anemia.

CDR3 loop: CASRGLAGGLGEQFF. The CDR3 region has the DNA TGTGCCAGTAGGGGACTAGCGGGGGGGCTAGGTGAGCAGTTCTTC. This chain connects TRBV19 to TRBJ2-1, with 16 bases aligning to TRBD2. The CDR3 contains 15 residues. V was pared by 6 bases and J by 9 bases, with 5 bases of the junction left unmatched. CDR1 LNHDA and CDR2 SQIVND come from the germline V gene (reference sequence).